This TCR beta chain was identified in a study of OX40 agonist ivuxolimab in advanced cancers. On the study more broadly: The patients got ivuxolimab, which is an agonistic anti-OX40 (CD134) antibody. Earlier anti-PD-1, anti-PD-L1 or anti-CTLA-4 therapy was permitted; over 35% had received some.

Assay: immunoSEQ multiplex PCR; the TCRdb copy retains only in-frame clones and omits some. The sample carries some 86,000 clones, about nine tenths recorded once. Notes on the study in general: The study observed clonal expansion of CD4+ and CD8+ blood T cells by week 6 at 0.1 to 3.0 mg/kg. Researchers did not establish what antigens the expanded peripheral T cells target.

This clone was found a few times. Its matching antigen is unknown. This clonotype was obtained from an adult with an advanced solid tumor such as melanoma, head and neck, liver or kidney cancer. Source: CD4+ or CD8+ T cells sorted from blood, taken in a trial of the OX40 agonist ivuxolimab.

As DNA, the CDR3 is TGTGCCAGCAGCGTGGACTCGAACGCCGCCCAGTACTTC. Protein sequence: CASSVDSNAAQYF. This chain connects TRBV9 to TRBJ2-5; tentatively, D is TRBD2 (5 bases). Germline lookup yields CDR1 SGDLS and CDR2 YYNGEE. Trimming pared 2 bases from V and 9 bases from J, leaving 14 bases between. The CDR3 runs 13 residues.